What follows is one TCR beta chain and its context. This sample stems from a study of response to subunit inactivated influenza vaccine. The CDR3 totals 14 residues. Germline trimming cut 6 bases from V and 6 bases from J; bases unmatched to any gene: 10. TCRdb redid the calling of the RT-PCR reads with MiXCR, one entry per CDR3 protein. The table lists some 540,000 distinct CDR3 sequences, roughly 23% of them singletons, with approximately 2.9% in the top ten. A further study also used this sample, focusing on T cells expressing NK-cell markers. From that second work: Synthesis of TCR beta cDNA relied on 5'RACE template switching carrying UMIs. Underlying the TCR beta repertoires were sorted CD3+CD56+NKG2C+, CD3+CD56+NKG2C- and CD3+CD56-NKG2C+ T cells. The study sequenced eight donors, seven HCMV-seropositive and one seronegative. The sorts in several experiments were restricted to alpha-beta TCR T cells by an anti-gamma-delta TCR antibody. These clonotypes also led the CD3+CD56-NKG2C+ fraction in a few donors.

The genes are TRBV12-3 or TRBV12-4 and TRBJ2-7; the match to TRBD1 covers 8 bases. This sequence originates from a man over 45 who received an inactivated influenza vaccine. Sequenced here: CD4+ T cells sorted from PBMCs, sampled 11 to 12 days after vaccination. The CDR3, as DNA: TGTGCCAGCAGACCCACGACAGGGGTATCCGAGCAGTACTTC. Its protein is CASRPTTGVSEQYF.